A selection of T cell receptor beta chains follows, all from one sample in a study of T cells in Graves' hyperthyroidism and ophthalmopathy. MiXCR was run by TCRdb on the multiplex PCR reads, yielding one entry per CDR3 protein. The repertoire has about 570,000 distinct CDR3 sequences, 46% of them found once; the top ten carry 15% to 20%. The sample consisted of peripheral blood or thyroid tissue (not recorded which). The receptors here all came from an adult woman with Graves' disease, either hyperthyroidism or ophthalmopathy (not recorded which). Each CDR3 is given with its conserved first and last residue.

v_gene	j_gene	CDR3aa
TRBV5-1	TRBJ2-6	CASSLALYRDGANVLTF
TRBV24-1	TRBJ2-5	CATSGTGGETQYF
TRBV7-9	TRBJ1-5	CASSFGQGHNQPQHF
TRBV10-3	-	CAISCSQGMMETQYF
TRBV18	TRBJ2-6	CASSPLSAGTGANVLTF
TRBV11-2	TRBJ2-5	CASYSEYQETQYF
TRBV29-1	TRBJ2-7	CSVQEWERPYEQYF
TRBV7-9	TRBJ2-7	CASSFFTGTGSYEQYF
TRBV5-4	TRBJ2-5	CASSLVTGGQETQYF
TRBV28	TRBJ1-1	CASSLPGQMNTEAFF
TRBV7-3	TRBJ2-2	CASSLNRERGKNTGELFF
TRBV30	TRBJ1-6	CAWSGTYGQGNSPLHF
TRBV20-1	TRBJ2-7	CSASKGLAGSSEQYF
TRBV7-6	TRBJ1-1	CASRGQENTEAFF
TRBV12-3/TRBV12-4	TRBJ1-5	CASSLSQSQPQHF
TRBV27	TRBJ1-5	CASTPRVDRKRYSNQPQHF
TRBV28	TRBJ2-5	CASSTRRTQETQYF
TRBV5-1	TRBJ2-7	CASSLGQGSMDEQYF
TRBV20-1	TRBJ1-4	CSASKGGEKLFF
TRBV12-3/TRBV12-4	TRBJ1-5	CASSFGSWTSNQPQHF
TRBV7-9	TRBJ1-1	CASSSGTAHTEAFF
TRBV24-1	TRBJ2-2	CATSGPGTGINTGELFF
TRBV7-2	TRBJ2-5	CACSAGVGVGETQYF
TRBV5-1	-	CASSLGPLRNEQFF
TRBV7-3	TRBJ1-2	CASSLAGGSNYGYTF
TRBV4-1	TRBJ1-3	CASSQDTVASGNTIYF
TRBV10-2	TRBJ1-2	CASKPGRTNYGYTF
TRBV9	TRBJ2-7	CASSVAGTGGYEQYF
TRBV30	TRBJ1-1	CAWRNPTEAFF
TRBV29-1	TRBJ2-7	CSVAGLTHSYEQYF
TRBV10-1	TRBJ1-2	CASSEGRDYGYTF
TRBV15	TRBJ2-1	CATSRDSGRANEQFF